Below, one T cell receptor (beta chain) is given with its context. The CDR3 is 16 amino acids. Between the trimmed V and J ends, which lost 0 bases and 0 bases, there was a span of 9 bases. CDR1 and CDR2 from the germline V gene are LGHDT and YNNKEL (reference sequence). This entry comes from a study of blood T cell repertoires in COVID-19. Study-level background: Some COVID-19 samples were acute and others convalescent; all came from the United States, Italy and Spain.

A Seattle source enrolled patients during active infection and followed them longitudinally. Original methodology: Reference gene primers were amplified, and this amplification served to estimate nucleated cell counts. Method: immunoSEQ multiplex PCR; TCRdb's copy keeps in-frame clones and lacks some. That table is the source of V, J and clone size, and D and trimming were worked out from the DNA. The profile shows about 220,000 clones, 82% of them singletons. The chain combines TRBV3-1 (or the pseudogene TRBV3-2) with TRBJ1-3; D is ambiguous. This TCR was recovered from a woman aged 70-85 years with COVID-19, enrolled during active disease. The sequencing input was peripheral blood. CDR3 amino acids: CASSQDRILSGNTIYF. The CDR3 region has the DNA TGTGCCAGCAGCCAAGACAGGATCCTCTCTGGAAACACCATATATTTT.